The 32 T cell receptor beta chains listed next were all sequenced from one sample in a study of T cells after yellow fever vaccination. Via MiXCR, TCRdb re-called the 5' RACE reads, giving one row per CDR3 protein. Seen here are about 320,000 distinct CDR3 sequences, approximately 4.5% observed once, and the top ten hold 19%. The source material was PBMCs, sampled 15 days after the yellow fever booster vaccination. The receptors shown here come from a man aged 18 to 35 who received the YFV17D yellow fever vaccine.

The CDR3, as DNA: TGTGCTAGTGGAAGTATAGCGGGGGGTATGGATGAGCAGTTCTTC. Its protein is CASGSIAGGMDEQFF. The V gene is TRBV12-5, the J gene TRBJ2-1; 10 nucleotides align to TRBD2. The CDR3 consists of 15 residues. In germline, CDR1 is LGHNT, CDR2 FRNRAP. Germline trimming cut 6 bases from V and 8 bases from J; bases unmatched to any gene: 10.

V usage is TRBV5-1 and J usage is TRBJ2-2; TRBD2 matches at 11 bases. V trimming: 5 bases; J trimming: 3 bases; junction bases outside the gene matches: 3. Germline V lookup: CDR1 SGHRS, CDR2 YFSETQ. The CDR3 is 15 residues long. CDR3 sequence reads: CASRELAGDTGELFF. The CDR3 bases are TGCGCCAGCAGGGAACTAGCGGGAGACACCGGGGAGCTGTTTTTT.

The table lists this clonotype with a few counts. DNA of the CDR3: TGCGCCAGCAGCCCTGCACTTACAACCCGGACTGAATCTGGAAACACCATATATTTT. Protein: CASSPALTTRTESGNTIYF. This chain uses TRBV4-1 with TRBJ1-3; no definite D call. This CDR3 is built from 19 residues. CDR1 MGHRA and CDR2 YSYEKL come from the germline V gene. V lost 4 bases, J lost 1 base, and 23 bases lay in between.

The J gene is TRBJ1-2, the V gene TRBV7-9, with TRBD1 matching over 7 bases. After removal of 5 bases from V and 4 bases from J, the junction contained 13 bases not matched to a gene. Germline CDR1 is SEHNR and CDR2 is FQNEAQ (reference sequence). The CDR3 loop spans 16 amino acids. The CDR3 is CASSEPGTALSYGYTF. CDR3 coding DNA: TGTGCCAGCAGCGAGCCCGGGACAGCCCTTAGCTATGGCTACACCTTC.

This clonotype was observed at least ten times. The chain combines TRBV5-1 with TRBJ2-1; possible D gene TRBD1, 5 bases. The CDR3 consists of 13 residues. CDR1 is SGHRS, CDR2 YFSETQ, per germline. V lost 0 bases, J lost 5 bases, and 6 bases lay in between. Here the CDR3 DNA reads TGCGCCAGCAGCTTGGCGACAGACAATGAGCAGTTCTTC. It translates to CASSLATDNEQFF.

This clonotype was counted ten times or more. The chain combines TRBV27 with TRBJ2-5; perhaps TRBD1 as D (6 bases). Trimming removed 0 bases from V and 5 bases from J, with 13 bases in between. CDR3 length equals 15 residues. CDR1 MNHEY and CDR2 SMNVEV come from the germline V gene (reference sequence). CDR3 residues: CASSLSQGRWETQYF. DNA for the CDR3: TGTGCCAGCAGTTTATCGCAGGGGCGCTGGGAGACCCAGTACTTC.

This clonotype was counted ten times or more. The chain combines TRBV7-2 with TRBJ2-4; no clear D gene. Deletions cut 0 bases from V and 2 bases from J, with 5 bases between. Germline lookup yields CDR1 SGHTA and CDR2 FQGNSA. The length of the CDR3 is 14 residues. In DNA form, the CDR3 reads TGTGCCAGCAGCTTAGCAGGGACCAAAAACATTCAGTACTTC. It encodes CASSLAGTKNIQYF.

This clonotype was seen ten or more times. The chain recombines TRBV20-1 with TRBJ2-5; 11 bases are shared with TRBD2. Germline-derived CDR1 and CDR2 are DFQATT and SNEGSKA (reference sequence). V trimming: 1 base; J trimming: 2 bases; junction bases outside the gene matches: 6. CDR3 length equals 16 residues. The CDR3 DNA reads TGCAGTGCTAGAGCTCTAGCTAGCGGGGGGCAAGAGACCCAGTACTTC. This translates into CSARALASGGQETQYF.

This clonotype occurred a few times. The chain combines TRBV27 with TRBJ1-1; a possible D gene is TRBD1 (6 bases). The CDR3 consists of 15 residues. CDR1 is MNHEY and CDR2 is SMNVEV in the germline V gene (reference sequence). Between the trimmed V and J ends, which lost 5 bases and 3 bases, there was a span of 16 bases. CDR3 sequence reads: CASSPAGTIYTEAFF. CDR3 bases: TGTGCCAGCAGTCCCGCGGGGACAATTTACACTGAAGCTTTCTTT.

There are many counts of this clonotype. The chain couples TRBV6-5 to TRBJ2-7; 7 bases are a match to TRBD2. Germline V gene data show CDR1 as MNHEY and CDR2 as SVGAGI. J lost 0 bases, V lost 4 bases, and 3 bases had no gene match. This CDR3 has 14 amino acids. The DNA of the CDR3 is TGTGCCAGCAGTTCTAGCGGCAGCTCCTACGAGCAGTACTTC. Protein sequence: CASSSSGSSYEQYF.

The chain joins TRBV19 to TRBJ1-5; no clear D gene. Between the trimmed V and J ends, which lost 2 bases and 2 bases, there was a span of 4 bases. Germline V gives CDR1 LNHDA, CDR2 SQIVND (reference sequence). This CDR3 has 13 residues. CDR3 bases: TGTGCCAGTAGTATAATGGGCAATCAGCCCCAGCATTTT. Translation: CASSIMGNQPQHF. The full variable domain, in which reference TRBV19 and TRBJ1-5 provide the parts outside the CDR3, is DGGITQSPKYLFRKEGQNVTLSCEQNLNHDAMYWYRQDPGQGLRLIYYSQIVNDFQKGDIAEGYSVSREKKESFPLTVTSAQKNPTAFYLCASSIMGNQPQHFGDGTRLSIL.

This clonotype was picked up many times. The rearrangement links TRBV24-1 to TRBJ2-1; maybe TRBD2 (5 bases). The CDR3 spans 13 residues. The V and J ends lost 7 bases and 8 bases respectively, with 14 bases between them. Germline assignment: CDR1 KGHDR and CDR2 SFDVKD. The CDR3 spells CATRGSGNDEQFF. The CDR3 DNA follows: TGTGCCACCAGAGGATCGGGGAACGATGAGCAGTTCTTC.

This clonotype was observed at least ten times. The CDR3 nucleotides read TGTGCCAGCAGTGACCCAGGGGTTACGGGCTATGGCTACACCTTC. Amino acid sequence: CASSDPGVTGYGYTF. This chain connects TRBV6-1 to TRBJ1-2; D is perhaps TRBD1 (6 bases). The ends were cut back, 3 bases at V and 4 bases at J, with 15 bases in the middle. From germline, CDR1 is MNHNS and CDR2 SASEGT. CDR3 length: 15 amino acids.

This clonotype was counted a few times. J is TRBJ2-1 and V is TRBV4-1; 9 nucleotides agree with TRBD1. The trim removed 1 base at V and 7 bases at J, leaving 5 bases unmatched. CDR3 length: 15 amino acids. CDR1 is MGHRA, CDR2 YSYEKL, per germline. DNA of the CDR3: TGCGCCAGCAGCCAAGGGGACAGGGCCTCGAATGAGCAGTTCTTC. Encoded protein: CASSQGDRASNEQFF.

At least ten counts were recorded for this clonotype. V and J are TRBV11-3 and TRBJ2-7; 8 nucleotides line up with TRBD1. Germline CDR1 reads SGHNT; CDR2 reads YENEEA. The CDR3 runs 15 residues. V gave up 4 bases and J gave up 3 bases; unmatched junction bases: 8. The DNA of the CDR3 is TGTGCCAGCAGCTCCCGCTTCGGACAGGGCTACGAGCAGTACTTC. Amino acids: CASSSRFGQGYEQYF. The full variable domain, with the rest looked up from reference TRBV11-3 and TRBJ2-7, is EAGVVQSPRYKIIEKKQPVAFWCNPISGHNTLYWYLQNLGQGPELLIRYENEEAVDDSQLPKDRFSAERLKGVDSTLKIQPAELGDSAVYLCASSSRFGQGYEQYFGPGTRLTVT.

The CDR3 coding sequence is TGTGCCAGCAGTTACACCACAGGGATGGGCAATCAGCCCCAGCATTTT. Protein product: CASSYTTGMGNQPQHF. The chain is built from TRBV6-6 and TRBJ1-5; possible D gene TRBD1, 6 bases. Germline loops: CDR1 MNHNY, CDR2 SVGAGI (reference sequence). The CDR3 contains 16 residues. Trimming pared 2 bases from V and 2 bases from J, leaving 13 bases between.

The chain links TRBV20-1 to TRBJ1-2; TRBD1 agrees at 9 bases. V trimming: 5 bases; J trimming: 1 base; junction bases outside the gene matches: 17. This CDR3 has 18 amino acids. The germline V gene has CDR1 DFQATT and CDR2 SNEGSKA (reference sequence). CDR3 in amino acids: CSAETRGGQGNINYGYTF. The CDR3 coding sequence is TGCAGTGCTGAAACACGGGGGGGACAGGGAAATATTAACTATGGCTACACCTTC.

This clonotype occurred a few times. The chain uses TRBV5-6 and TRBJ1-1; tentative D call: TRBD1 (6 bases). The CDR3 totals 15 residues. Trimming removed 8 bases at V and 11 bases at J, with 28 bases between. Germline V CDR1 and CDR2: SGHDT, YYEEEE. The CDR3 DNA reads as TGTGCCAGTAAAACCGGGGCCGAATCAGGGGAATCGGCTTTCTTT. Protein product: CASKTGAESGESAFF.

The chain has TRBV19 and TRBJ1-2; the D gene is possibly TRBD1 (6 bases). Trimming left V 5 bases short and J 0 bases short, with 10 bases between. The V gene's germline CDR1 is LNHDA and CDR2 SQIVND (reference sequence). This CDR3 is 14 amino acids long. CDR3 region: CASSGTSANYGYTF. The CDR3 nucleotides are TGTGCCAGTAGTGGGACATCGGCTAACTATGGCTACACCTTC.

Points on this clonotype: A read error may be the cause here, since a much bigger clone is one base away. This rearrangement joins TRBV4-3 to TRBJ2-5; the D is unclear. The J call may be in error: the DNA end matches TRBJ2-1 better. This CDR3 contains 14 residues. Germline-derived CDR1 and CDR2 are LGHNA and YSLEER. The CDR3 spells CASSQERAQETQFF. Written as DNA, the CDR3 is TGCGCCAGCAGCCAAGAAAGGGCCCAAGAGACCCAGTTCTTC.

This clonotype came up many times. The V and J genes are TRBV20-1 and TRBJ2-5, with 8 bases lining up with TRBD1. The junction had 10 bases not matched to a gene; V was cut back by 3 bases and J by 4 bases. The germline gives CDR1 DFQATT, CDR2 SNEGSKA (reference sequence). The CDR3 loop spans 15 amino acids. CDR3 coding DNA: TGCAGTGCTAGCGGGCAGGGGGCCGGTCGAGAGACCCAGTACTTC. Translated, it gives CSASGQGAGRETQYF.

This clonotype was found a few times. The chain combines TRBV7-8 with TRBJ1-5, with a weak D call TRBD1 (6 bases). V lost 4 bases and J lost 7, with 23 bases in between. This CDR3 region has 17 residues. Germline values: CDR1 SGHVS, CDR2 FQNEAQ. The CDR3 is CASSWTTGPAEDQPQHF. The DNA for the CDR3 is TGTGCCAGCAGCTGGACGACAGGTCCTGCTGAGGACCAGCCCCAGCATTTT.

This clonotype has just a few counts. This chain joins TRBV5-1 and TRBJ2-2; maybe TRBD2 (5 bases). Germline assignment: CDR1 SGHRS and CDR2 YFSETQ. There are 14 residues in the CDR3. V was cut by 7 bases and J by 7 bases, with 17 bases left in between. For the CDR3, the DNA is TGCGCCAGCCGGGAAGATGGGATAAACGGGGAGCTGTTTTTT. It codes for CASREDGINGELFF. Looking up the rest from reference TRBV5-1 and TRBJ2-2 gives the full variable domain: KAGVTQTPRYLIKTRGQQVTLSCSPISGHRSVSWYQQTPGQGLQFLFEYFSETQRNKGNFPGRFSGRQFSNSRSEMNVSTLELGDSALYLCASREDGINGELFFGEGSRLTVL.

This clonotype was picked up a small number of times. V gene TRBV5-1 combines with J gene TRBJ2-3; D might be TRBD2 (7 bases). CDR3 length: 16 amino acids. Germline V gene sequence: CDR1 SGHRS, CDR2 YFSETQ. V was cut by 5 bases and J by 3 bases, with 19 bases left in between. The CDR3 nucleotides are TGCGCCAGCAGTGCGACGGGGGGCCTTGGAACAGATACGCAGTATTTT. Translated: CASSATGGLGTDTQYF.

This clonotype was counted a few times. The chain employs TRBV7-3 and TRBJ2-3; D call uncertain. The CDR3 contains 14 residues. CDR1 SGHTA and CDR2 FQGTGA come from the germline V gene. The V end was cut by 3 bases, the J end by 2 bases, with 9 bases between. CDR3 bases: TGTGCCAGCAGCTTTGGACGTAACACAGATACGCAGTATTTT. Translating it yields CASSFGRNTDTQYF.

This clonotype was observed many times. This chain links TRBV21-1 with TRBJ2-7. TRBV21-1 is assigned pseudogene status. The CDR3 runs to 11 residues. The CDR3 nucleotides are TGTGCCAGCAGCAAAGGGCACGAGCAGTACGTC. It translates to CASSKGHEQYV.

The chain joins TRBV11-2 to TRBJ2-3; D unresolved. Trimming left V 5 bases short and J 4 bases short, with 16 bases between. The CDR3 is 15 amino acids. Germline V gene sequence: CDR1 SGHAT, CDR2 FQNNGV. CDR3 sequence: CASSLDMLAADTQYF. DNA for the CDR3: TGTGCCAGCAGCCTCGACATGTTAGCCGCAGATACGCAGTATTTT.

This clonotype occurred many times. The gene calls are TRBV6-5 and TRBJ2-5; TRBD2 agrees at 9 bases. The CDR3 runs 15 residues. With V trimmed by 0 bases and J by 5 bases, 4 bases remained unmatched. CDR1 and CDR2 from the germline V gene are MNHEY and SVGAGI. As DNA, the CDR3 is TGTGCCAGCAGTTACTCGGCGGGGGGGCGGGAGACCCAGTACTTC. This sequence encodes CASSYSAGGRETQYF.

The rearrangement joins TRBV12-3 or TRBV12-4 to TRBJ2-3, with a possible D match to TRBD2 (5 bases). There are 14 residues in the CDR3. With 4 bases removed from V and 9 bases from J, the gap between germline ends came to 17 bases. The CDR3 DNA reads TGTGCCAGCAGTTGGAGGACGGAGGTGAAGACGCAGTATTTT. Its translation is CASSWRTEVKTQYF.

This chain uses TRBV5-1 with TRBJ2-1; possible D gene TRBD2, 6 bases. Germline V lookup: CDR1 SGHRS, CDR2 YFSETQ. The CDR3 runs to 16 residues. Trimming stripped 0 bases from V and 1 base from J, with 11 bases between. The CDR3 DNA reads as TGCGCCAGCAGCTTGGGCGTGGAGGGTTCCTACAATGAGCAGTTCTTC. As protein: CASSLGVEGSYNEQFF.

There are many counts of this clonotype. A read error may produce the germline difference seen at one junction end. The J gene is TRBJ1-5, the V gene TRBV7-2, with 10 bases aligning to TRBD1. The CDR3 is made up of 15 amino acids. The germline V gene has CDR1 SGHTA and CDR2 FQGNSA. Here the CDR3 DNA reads TGTGCCAGCAGTTTAGGGACAGGGGGCAATCAGCCCCAGCATTTT. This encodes CASSLGTGGNQPQHF.

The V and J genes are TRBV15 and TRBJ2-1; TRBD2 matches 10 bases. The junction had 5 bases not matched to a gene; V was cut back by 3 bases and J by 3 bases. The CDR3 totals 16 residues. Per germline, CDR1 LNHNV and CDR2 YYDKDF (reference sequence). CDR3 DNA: TGTGCCACCAGCAGTAGGACTAGCGGAATCTACAATGAGCAGTTCTTC. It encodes CATSSRTSGIYNEQFF.